These 18 T cell receptor beta chains came from one sample sequenced in a study of blood T cell repertoires in COVID-19. This table comes from immunoSEQ multiplex PCR, and its TCRdb copy is limited to in-frame clones, with some not included. The sample includes some 400,000 clones, over 85% of them seen just once. Input material: PBMCs or T cells enriched from blood (not recorded which). These receptors were collected from a woman aged 25 to 39 who had recovered from COVID-19.

The chain combines TRBV5-1 with TRBJ2-2; D may be TRBD2 (5 bases). The CDR3 is 15 residues long. Germline CDR1 and CDR2: SGHRS and YFSETQ. The V gene lost 3 bases and the J gene lost 4 bases, with 13 bases spanning the gap. The CDR3 spells CASSSASEGTGELFF. CDR3 sequence (DNA): TGCGCCAGCAGCTCGGCTTCAGAGGGCACCGGGGAGCTGTTTTTT.

The V gene is TRBV7-9, the J gene TRBJ1-1; 12 bases agree with TRBD1. After removal of 3 bases from V and 0 bases from J, the junction contained 2 bases not matched to a gene. Germline CDR1 and CDR2: SEHNR and FQNEAQ (reference sequence). There are 16 residues in the CDR3. CDR3 DNA sequence: TGTGCCAGCAGCTTGGGACAGGGGGCAGTGAACACTGAAGCTTTCTTT. This gives the protein CASSLGQGAVNTEAFF.

This chain uses TRBV30 with TRBJ2-1, with TRBD2 identical over 7 bases. With V trimmed by 2 bases and J by 12 bases, 4 bases remained unmatched. CDR3 length: 11 residues. CDR1 is GTSNPN and CDR2 is SVGIG in the germline V gene (reference sequence). The CDR3 loop reads CAWSRRERQFF. The CDR3 coding sequence is TGTGCCTGGAGTAGGCGGGAGCGGCAGTTCTTC.

The genes are TRBV7-8 and TRBJ1-6, with 9 bases that match TRBD1. The CDR3 loop spans 15 amino acids. Germline assignment: CDR1 SGHVS and CDR2 FQNEAQ. V was clipped by 3 bases and J by 6 bases; unmatched bases: 3. This CDR3 is CASSLGQGPNSPLHF. DNA of the CDR3: TGTGCCAGCAGCTTGGGACAGGGCCCTAATTCACCCCTCCACTTT.

This chain links TRBV2 with TRBJ1-1, with a possible D match to TRBD1 (6 bases). The CDR3 runs to 15 residues. Trimming took off 2 bases at V and 5 bases at J, with 15 bases between the two ends. CDR1 SNHLY and CDR2 FYNNEI come from the germline V gene. CDR3 nucleotides: TGTGCCAGCAGTGAATCTGGCAGGGGATCGACTGAAGCTTTCTTT. Amino acids: CASSESGRGSTEAFF.

This clone was detected a few times. The chain joins TRBV7-3 to TRBJ2-1; the D gene is possibly TRBD2 (5 bases). There are 16 residues in the CDR3. Germline V CDR1 and CDR2: SGHTA, FQGTGA. The V gene lost 2 bases and the J gene lost 8 bases, with 19 bases spanning the gap. The CDR3: CASSLGILGGSDEQFF. The CDR3 DNA reads as TGTGCCAGCAGCTTAGGTATATTGGGTGGGAGCGATGAGCAGTTCTTC.

J is TRBJ2-7 and V is TRBV4-3, with D hard to call. The CDR3 sequence is 13 residues long. The germline V and J ends were trimmed by 0 bases and 7 bases, with 10 bases remaining between them. CDR1 and CDR2 from the germline V gene are LGHNA and YSLEER. CDR3 protein: CASSQDNQDEQYF. CDR3 coding DNA: TGCGCCAGCAGCCAAGATAACCAGGATGAGCAGTACTTC.

This sequence joins TRBV11-3 and TRBJ2-6; possibly TRBD2 for D (7 bases). The V gene lost 0 bases and the J gene lost 3 bases, with 15 bases spanning the gap. The CDR3 totals 18 residues. CDR1 and CDR2 from the germline V gene are SGHNT and YENEEA. CDR3 sequence: CASSLDSGGGSGANVLTF. CDR3 nucleotide sequence: TGTGCCAGCAGCTTAGATTCGGGCGGGGGCAGTGGGGCCAACGTCCTGACTTTC.

The V call is TRBV28, the J call TRBJ2-5, with 7 positions matching TRBD2. Germline lookup yields CDR1 MDHEN and CDR2 SYDVKM. Unmatched junction bases numbered 5, after V lost 2 bases and J lost 5 bases. The length of the CDR3 is 14 residues. The CDR3 nucleotides read TGTGCCAGCAGTTTAGCGGGAGTAGGTGAGACCCAGTACTTC. Its protein product is CASSLAGVGETQYF.

The CDR3 region is CASSSPKPTGDNEQFF. The DNA of the CDR3 is TGTGCCAGCAGCAGCCCCAAACCCACGGGGGACAATGAGCAGTTCTTC. This sequence joins TRBV7-3 and TRBJ2-1; D might be TRBD2 (6 bases). Trimming shortened V by 5 bases and J by 5 bases, and 19 bases separated the two germline ends. The CDR3 contains 16 residues. Germline V gives CDR1 SGHTA, CDR2 FQGTGA.

The chain uses TRBV4-3 and TRBJ2-7; no reliable D call. The germline CDR1 and CDR2 sequences are LGHNA and YSLEER. CDR3 length equals 15 residues. Trimming stripped 1 base from V and 2 bases from J, with 12 bases between. CDR3 sequence reads: CASSQGLSSAYEQYF. The CDR3, as DNA: TGCGCCAGCAGCCAAGGGCTTTCCAGCGCCTACGAGCAGTACTTC.

The table lists this clone with a count of one. The rearrangement links TRBV7-2 to TRBJ1-2, with 7 bases that match TRBD1. After removal of 0 bases from V and 4 bases from J, the junction contained 5 bases not matched to a gene. CDR1 and CDR2 (germline): SGHTA, FQGNSA. This CDR3 is built from 15 residues. The chain's CDR3 is CASSLAGAGGYGYTF. CDR3 bases: TGTGCCAGCAGCTTAGCAGGGGCAGGGGGCTATGGCTACACCTTC.

The chain joins TRBV5-1 to TRBJ2-5, with 7 bases fitting TRBD1. Per the germline V gene, CDR1 is SGHRS and CDR2 is YFSETQ. This CDR3 contains 15 residues. With V trimmed by 0 bases and J by 4 bases, 6 bases remained unmatched. The CDR3 loop reads CASSLADREGETQYF. The CDR3 bases are TGCGCCAGCAGCTTGGCAGACAGGGAAGGAGAGACCCAGTACTTC.

This clone has only a few counts. The chain has TRBV24-1 and TRBJ2-1, with 9 bases that match TRBD2. There are 17 residues in the CDR3. From germline, CDR1 is KGHDR and CDR2 SFDVKD. V lost 4 bases to trimming and J lost 5 bases; unmatched junction nucleotides: 11. The CDR3 DNA is TGTGCCACCAGTGACCTCTTAGCGGGAGAGGACAACAATGAGCAGTTCTTC. This translates into CATSDLLAGEDNNEQFF.

The chain is built from TRBV6-5 and TRBJ1-1; 7 bases line up with TRBD1. Germline CDR1 and CDR2: MNHEY and SVGAGI. J lost 1 base, V lost 6 bases, and 8 bases had no gene match. CDR3 length: 15 amino acids. The CDR3 here is CASRGRQGPNTEAFF. The CDR3 DNA sequence: TGTGCCAGCAGGGGCCGACAGGGACCGAACACTGAAGCTTTCTTT.

CDR3 coding DNA: TGTGCCTGGAGTGTATTGTCGGGCAGGGGCAGCTCTGGGGCCAACGTCCTGACTTTC. Translating gives CAWSVLSGRGSSGANVLTF. The rearrangement joins TRBV30 to TRBJ2-6; D might be TRBD1 (6 bases). The germline V and J ends were trimmed by 0 bases and 0 bases, with 18 bases remaining between them. From germline, CDR1 is GTSNPN and CDR2 SVGIG (reference sequence). This CDR3 has 19 residues.

This clone was counted only a few times. The rearrangement links TRBV14 to TRBJ2-2; D is perhaps TRBD1 (6 bases). This CDR3 contains 16 residues. The germline V and J ends were trimmed by 3 bases and 4 bases, with 15 bases remaining between them. Germline CDR1 reads SGHDN; CDR2 reads FVKESK. In DNA, the CDR3 is TGTGCCAGCAGCCAGGGCAGGGGTAGCCCCACCGGGGAGCTGTTTTTT. As protein: CASSQGRGSPTGELFF.

This chain links TRBV5-1 with TRBJ2-3; TRBD2 is a possible D gene (5 bases). Germline CDR1 and CDR2: SGHRS and YFSETQ. CDR3 size: 17 residues. Trimming removed 0 bases from V and 4 bases from J, with 18 bases in between. The CDR3: CASSLEVLSNSADTQYF. In DNA form, the CDR3 reads TGCGCCAGCAGCTTGGAAGTTTTGTCTAATAGCGCAGATACGCAGTATTTT.